These 30 T cell receptor beta chains came from one sample sequenced in a study of cytomegalovirus exposure and HLA in healthy donors. Vbeta (60) and Jbeta (13) primers were used in the PCR. This table comes from immunoSEQ multiplex PCR, and its TCRdb copy is limited to in-frame clones, with some not included. The table lists fewer than 150,000 clones, 70% to 80% of them singletons. Source material: PBMCs. The receptors shown here come from a woman aged 50 to 60 in good health and CMV-seronegative.

V gene TRBV18 combines with J gene TRBJ1-1; 7 nucleotides line up with TRBD1. Per the germline V gene, CDR1 is KGHSH and CDR2 is LQKENI. The CDR3 extends over 15 amino acids. The junction had 7 bases not matched to a gene; V was cut back by 3 bases and J by 3 bases. CDR3 sequence reads: CASSPRPGQHTEAFF. The DNA for the CDR3 is TGTGCCAGCTCACCTAGACCGGGACAGCACACTGAAGCTTTCTTT.

The chain couples TRBV27 to TRBJ1-1; D is possibly TRBD1 (5 bases). Per the germline V gene, CDR1 is MNHEY and CDR2 is SMNVEV (reference sequence). The V and J ends lost 0 bases and 4 bases respectively, with 15 bases between them. The CDR3 runs to 16 residues. The DNA of the CDR3 is TGTGCCAGCAGTTTATCGGGCAGGGTAGCGGGCACTGAAGCTTTCTTT. This translates into CASSLSGRVAGTEAFF.

This clone appeared a single time. The chain combines TRBV9 with TRBJ1-1; TRBD1 agrees at 7 bases. The CDR3 is 18 residues long. After removal of 1 base from V and 0 bases from J, the junction contained 12 bases not matched to a gene. The germline V gene encodes CDR1 SGDLS and CDR2 YYNGEE. CDR3 loop: CASSVTNDRQGVNTEAFF. CDR3 in DNA: TGTGCCAGCAGCGTAACCAACGATCGACAGGGAGTGAACACTGAAGCTTTCTTT.

The chain joins TRBV18 to TRBJ2-7; perhaps TRBD1 as D (6 bases). The CDR3 loop spans 15 amino acids. The V and J ends lost 4 bases and 3 bases respectively, with 16 bases between them. Germline V gene lookup returns CDR1 KGHSH and CDR2 LQKENI. The CDR3 DNA is TGTGCCAGCTCACGGACAGAGTCTGGATTCTACGAGCAGTACTTC. It is translated as CASSRTESGFYEQYF.

The rearrangement links TRBV28 to TRBJ1-4; D not certain. V was cut by 3 bases and J by 1 base, with 6 bases left in between. The germline V gene encodes CDR1 MDHEN and CDR2 SYDVKM. The CDR3 runs 14 residues. In DNA form, the CDR3 reads TGTGCCAGCAGTTTTCATTTAACTAATGAAAAACTGTTTTTT. This codes for CASSFHLTNEKLFF. The whole variable domain, filled in from reference TRBV28 and TRBJ1-4, reads DVKVTQSSRYLVKRTGEKVFLECVQDMDHENMFWYRQDPGLGLRLIYFSYDVKMKEKGDIPEGYSVSREKKERFSLILESASTNQTSMYLCASSFHLTNEKLFFGSGTQLSVL.

V and J are TRBV7-9 and TRBJ2-1, with D possibly being TRBD2 (5 bases). This CDR3 region has 15 residues. V was clipped by 5 bases and J by 1 base, with 12 bases between them. In germline, CDR1 is SEHNR, CDR2 FQNEAQ (reference sequence). The CDR3 is CASSPGLLSYNEQFF. CDR3 in DNA: TGTGCCAGCAGCCCCGGACTCCTGTCCTACAATGAGCAGTTCTTC.

J is TRBJ2-3 and V is TRBV7-2; D uncertain. In germline, CDR1 is SGHTA, CDR2 FQGNSA. This CDR3 region has 15 residues. With 3 bases removed from V and 1 base from J, the gap between germline ends came to 11 bases. The CDR3 bases are TGTGCCAGCAGCTTCGACTTCTACCGCACAGATACGCAGTATTTT. Protein sequence: CASSFDFYRTDTQYF.

This chain connects TRBV10-2 to TRBJ2-1; 9 nucleotides align to TRBD1. The CDR3 spans 16 residues. J lost 8 bases, V lost 6 bases, and 14 bases had no gene match. CDR1 is WSHSY and CDR2 is SAAADI in the germline V gene. CDR3 coding DNA: TGCGCCAGCAGCCCTAGGACAGGGGAGTTTAGCGATGAGCAGTTCTTC. Its translation is CASSPRTGEFSDEQFF.

The chain couples TRBV18 to TRBJ1-5; D call uncertain. The CDR3 is 13 residues long. Trimming shortened V by 4 bases and J by 5 bases, and 9 bases separated the two germline ends. CDR1 KGHSH and CDR2 LQKENI come from the germline V gene. Written as DNA, the CDR3 is TGTGCCAGCTCACTGATGGCCGATCAGCCCCAGCATTTT. Its protein is CASSLMADQPQHF.

The chain recombines TRBV5-3 with TRBJ2-7; 7 bases agree with TRBD1. TRBV5-3 is an ORF, with its function uncertain. The CDR3 consists of 17 residues. Unmatched junction bases numbered 14, after V lost 4 bases and J lost 1 base. The CDR3, as DNA: TGTGCCAGAAGCCGGACAGGCGGATGCCTATATTCCTACGAGCAGTACTTC. This sequence encodes CARSRTGGCLYSYEQYF.

Points on this clone: Sequence at one end of the junction differs from germline and may be a read error. The chain combines TRBV5-1 with TRBJ2-3; a weak D match, TRBD1 (6 bases). CDR1 is SGHRS and CDR2 is YFSETQ in the germline V gene. There are 16 residues in the CDR3. As DNA, the CDR3 is TGCGCCAGCAACCCCAGTGGGCAGGGGAGCACAGATACGCAATATTTT. Protein: CASNPSGQGSTDTQYF.

The rearrangement joins TRBV30 to TRBJ1-1; possibly TRBD1 for D (6 bases). Germline V gene data show CDR1 as GTSNPN and CDR2 as SVGIG (reference sequence). CDR3 length equals 11 residues. V lost 5 bases, J lost 5 bases, and 9 bases lay in between. CDR3 residues: CAWARGTEAFF. Here the CDR3 DNA reads TGTGCCTGGGCAAGGGGGACTGAAGCTTTCTTT.

The chain recombines TRBV11-2 with TRBJ1-2; D possibly corresponds to TRBD1 (5 bases). From germline, CDR1 is SGHAT and CDR2 FQNNGV. This CDR3 has 16 amino acids. Trimming cost V 6 bases and J 4 bases, with 21 bases left between them. The CDR3: CASSLMGGRGFYGYTF. For the CDR3, the DNA is TGTGCCAGCAGTCTAATGGGGGGAAGGGGCTTCTATGGCTACACCTTC.

The gene calls are TRBV19 and TRBJ2-7, with 8 bases aligning to TRBD1. The CDR3 contains 13 residues. V lost 5 bases and J lost 4; bases outside the gene matches: 4. Germline assignment: CDR1 LNHDA and CDR2 SQIVND (reference sequence). The CDR3 DNA is TGTGCCAGTAGTGCTCGGACAGGGTACGAGCAGTACTTC. Amino acids: CASSARTGYEQYF.

The rearrangement joins TRBV19 to TRBJ2-3; D unclear. Germline V CDR1 and CDR2: LNHDA, SQIVND (reference sequence). CDR3 size: 15 residues. The ends were cut back, 2 bases at V and 2 bases at J, with 11 bases in the middle. The CDR3 sequence is CASSITFAITDTQYF. DNA of the CDR3: TGTGCCAGTAGTATAACCTTTGCGATCACAGATACGCAGTATTTT.

This sequence joins TRBV4-1 and TRBJ1-2, with D uncertain. V was cut by 0 bases and J by 9 bases, with 14 bases left in between. The CDR3 sequence is 14 residues long. In germline, CDR1 is MGHRA, CDR2 YSYEKL. CDR3 residues: CASSQEEGLRSYTF. CDR3 nucleotides: TGCGCCAGCAGCCAAGAGGAGGGTTTGAGGAGCTACACCTTC.

This clone has just a few counts. This chain links TRBV2 with TRBJ2-3; D remains ambiguous. V was trimmed by 2 bases and J by 4 bases, leaving 16 bases between them. Germline V lookup: CDR1 SNHLY, CDR2 FYNNEI. The CDR3 consists of 16 residues. CDR3 DNA: TGTGCCAGCAGTGAAAGGAGCTTCGCGGTGGCAGATACGCAGTATTTT. Translated, it gives CASSERSFAVADTQYF.

The J gene is TRBJ1-1, the V gene TRBV11-2; no definite D call. The CDR3 has 12 amino acids. V gave up 3 bases and J gave up 8 bases, with 10 bases separating them. CDR1 and CDR2 (germline): SGHAT, FQNNGV. CDR3 region: CASSFSRSEAFF. DNA of the CDR3: TGTGCCAGCAGCTTCTCCAGGTCAGAAGCTTTCTTT.

The chain has TRBV2 and TRBJ2-5, with TRBD2 matching over 9 bases. The germline gives CDR1 SNHLY, CDR2 FYNNEI. CDR3 length: 15 residues. Unmatched junction bases numbered 3, after V lost 2 bases and J lost 2 bases. CDR3 nucleotide sequence: TGTGCCAGCAGTGAAATAGCGGGGGCGCAAGAGACCCAGTACTTC. It is translated as CASSEIAGAQETQYF. Combining the CDR3 with reference TRBV2 and TRBJ2-5 gives the whole variable domain EPEVTQTPSHQVTQMGQEVILRCVPISNHLYFYWYRQILGQKVEFLVSFYNNEISEKSEIFDDQFSVERPDGSNFTLKIRSTKLEDSAMYFCASSEIAGAQETQYFGPGTRLLVL.

This clone occurred a few times. The CDR3 protein is CASRLGIAGLNEQFF. CDR3 sequence (DNA): TGTGCCAGCAGACTTGGAATAGCGGGGCTAAATGAGCAGTTCTTC. The chain links TRBV27 to TRBJ2-1, with TRBD2 identical over 8 bases. Germline trimming cut 6 bases from V and 7 bases from J; bases unmatched to any gene: 11. The CDR3 consists of 15 residues. Germline CDR1 MNHEY, CDR2 SMNVEV (reference sequence).

This sequence joins TRBV7-2 and TRBJ2-2, with a possible D match to TRBD1 (6 bases). With 1 base removed from V and 5 bases from J, the gap between germline ends came to 11 bases. Germline CDR1 SGHTA, CDR2 FQGNSA. The CDR3 is 15 residues long. The CDR3: CASSLGRTVTGELFF. The CDR3 coding sequence is TGTGCCAGCAGCTTAGGGAGGACAGTGACCGGGGAGCTGTTTTTT.

The J gene is TRBJ1-5, the V gene TRBV28, with 10 nucleotides matching TRBD1. There are 14 residues in the CDR3. CDR1 is MDHEN, CDR2 SYDVKM, per germline. The V and J ends lost 6 bases and 6 bases, in that order; junction bases with no gene match: 5. In nucleotides, the CDR3 is TGTGCCAGCAGCCGGGACAGGGGTTCTCAGCCCCAGCATTTT. Translation gives CASSRDRGSQPQHF. Complete variable domain (other parts from reference TRBV28 and TRBJ1-5): DVKVTQSSRYLVKRTGEKVFLECVQDMDHENMFWYRQDPGLGLRLIYFSYDVKMKEKGDIPEGYSVSREKKERFSLILESASTNQTSMYLCASSRDRGSQPQHFGDGTRLSIL.

The J gene is TRBJ1-2, the V gene TRBV7-9, with 9 bases lining up with TRBD1. This CDR3 comprises 17 residues. Germline CDR1 SEHNR, CDR2 FQNEAQ (reference sequence). The V segment lost 0 bases and the J segment 0 bases; nucleotides outside the gene matches: 5. The CDR3, as DNA: TGTGCCAGCAGCTTAGCGGGACAGGGACCAGCTAACTATGGCTACACCTTC. It codes for CASSLAGQGPANYGYTF.

This rearrangement joins TRBV25-1 to TRBJ1-4, with D tentatively TRBD1 (5 bases). The CDR3 runs to 13 residues. Between the trimmed V and J ends, which lost 2 bases and 5 bases, there was a span of 6 bases. Germline assignment: CDR1 MGHDK and CDR2 SYGVNS. CDR3 in amino acids: CASSEAGNEKLFF. In nucleotides, the CDR3 is TGTGCCAGCAGTGAAGCAGGGAATGAAAAACTGTTTTTT.

The rearrangement links TRBV4-1 to TRBJ1-1; TRBD1 matches at 7 bases. This CDR3 has 20 residues. Germline-derived CDR1 and CDR2 are MGHRA and YSYEKL. Losses at the gene ends were 0 bases for V and 1 base for J; bases not matched to a gene: 17. The CDR3 sequence is CASSQDPKTGMSVGNTEAFF. The CDR3 region has the DNA TGCGCCAGCAGCCAAGACCCTAAGACAGGGATGAGCGTCGGGAACACTGAAGCTTTCTTT.

This sequence joins TRBV5-1 and TRBJ1-1; D is undetermined. Trimming stripped 4 bases from V and 2 bases from J, with 12 bases between. The CDR3 has 14 residues. The germline V gene has CDR1 SGHRS and CDR2 YFSETQ. As DNA, the CDR3 is TGCGCCAGCAGCCCCCTGTCGGGTAACACTGAAGCTTTCTTT. It translates to CASSPLSGNTEAFF.

The J gene is TRBJ2-7, the V gene TRBV10-2, with 9 bases aligning to TRBD1. The CDR3 length is 15 residues. CDR1 and CDR2 from the germline V gene are WSHSY and SAAADI. V shed 7 bases, J shed 2 bases, and the junction held 9 bases outside the gene matches. The CDR3, as DNA: TGCGCCAGCAACGTGGACAGGGGAGTCCCCTACGAGCAGTACTTC. Protein sequence: CASNVDRGVPYEQYF.

This clone has only a few counts. V gene TRBV19 combines with J gene TRBJ1-1; no definite D call. Trimming took off 4 bases at V and 1 base at J, with 7 bases between the two ends. Germline V lookup: CDR1 LNHDA, CDR2 SQIVND (reference sequence). CDR3 length equals 13 residues. This CDR3 reads CASSTAGNTEAFF. In DNA form, the CDR3 reads TGTGCCAGTAGTACCGCAGGGAACACTGAAGCTTTCTTT.

This clone was observed a handful of times. This chain joins TRBV7-2 and TRBJ2-1; 7 bases align to TRBD1. V lost 3 bases to trimming and J lost 2 bases; unmatched junction nucleotides: 4. In germline, CDR1 is SGHTA, CDR2 FQGNSA. The CDR3 length is 15 residues. The CDR3: CASSFDRDTYNEQFF. The CDR3 region has the DNA TGTGCCAGCAGCTTCGACAGGGACACCTACAATGAGCAGTTCTTC. The whole variable domain, remainder taken from reference TRBV7-2 and TRBJ2-1, is GAGVSQSPSNKVTEKGKDVELRCDPISGHTALYWYRQSLGQGLEFLIYFQGNSAPDKSGLPSDRFSAERTGGSVSTLTIQRTQQEDSAVYLCASSFDRDTYNEQFFGPGTRLTVL.

V usage is TRBV4-1 and J usage is TRBJ2-3, with 11 bases aligning to TRBD2. The CDR3 is made up of 17 amino acids. Germline CDR1 reads MGHRA; CDR2 reads YSYEKL. Trimming took 0 bases from V and 4 from J; bases not matched to a gene: 6. CDR3 DNA: TGCGCCAGCAGCCAAGAGTGGAGTAGCGGGGGGGCAGATACGCAGTATTTT. It codes for CASSQEWSSGGADTQYF.